The sequence of this T cell receptor (beta chain) was determined in a study of T cells in Graves' hyperthyroidism and ophthalmopathy. From germline, CDR1 is DFQATT and CDR2 SNEGSKA (reference sequence). J was trimmed by 4 bases and V by 0 bases; bases with no gene match: 24. CDR3 length equals 21 residues. This clonotype was detected a few times. Amplification of TCR beta CDR3 regions was performed using RNA transcripts as template. First-round RT-PCR with HTBI primers amplified the TCR CDR3 region. Each CDR3 protein gets one entry after TCRdb re-called the multiplex PCR reads with MiXCR. The sample contains some 620,000 distinct CDR3 sequences, about a sixth of which appear only once. The hyperthyroidism was newly diagnosed and had lasted under 2 months; the patients were aged 18 to 65. Cells are PBMCs isolated from about 10 ml of fresh blood.

The sequenced sample consisted of blood. This TCR was sampled from a woman aged 30 to 39 with Graves' hyperthyroidism. The chain joins TRBV20-1 to TRBJ2-5; 9 bases fit TRBD2. CDR3 DNA: TGCAGTGCTAGAGACAGTACGAGGACTAGCGCAGGGACGCTAACGCCAGAGACCCAGTACTTC. This codes for CSARDSTRTSAGTLTPETQYF.